This T cell receptor (beta chain) was captured by sequencing in a study of shared clonotypes between healthy human individuals. Only Caucasian adults living in Nashville, Tennessee made up the donor group. Splitting the CD4+ cells yielded a CD45RA+ naive subset and a CD45RA-negative memory subset. Notes on this clone: The target antigen is unknown.

The repertoire was sequenced with immunoSEQ multiplex PCR; TCRdb's copy has only in-frame clones and lacks some. Of some 1.5 million clones listed, about 96% are singletons. General observations from the study: A handful of donors showed sharing of approximately 5% of naive CD4 clonotypes. The study drew on few donors, limiting represented genetic and exposure-history diversity.

Sequenced: naive CD4+ T cells sorted from blood. Documented subset: CD45RA+ positively selected. This clonotype was obtained from a man aged 25 to 45 in good health.

CDR3 residues: CASSQDGAGSYEQYF. CDR3 DNA sequence: TGTGCCAGCAGCCAAGACGGTGCGGGTTCCTACGAGCAGTACTTC. The rearrangement links TRBV14 to TRBJ2-7; D might be TRBD2 (5 bases). Germline V gives CDR1 SGHDN, CDR2 FVKESK. This CDR3 has 15 amino acids. Between the trimmed V and J ends, which lost 0 bases and 1 base, there was a span of 10 bases.